This passage covers 29 T cell receptor beta chains from one sample sequenced in a study of cytomegalovirus exposure and HLA in healthy donors. Primers for the PCR totalled 60 Vbeta and 13 Jbeta. Produced via immunoSEQ multiplex PCR; TCRdb's table is partial and in-frame only. This sample has about 67,000 clones, with 68% found just once. Sequencing was performed on PBMCs. The receptors stem from a woman aged 30 to 39 in good health and CMV-seronegative.

This clone was observed a single time. The rearrangement links TRBV5-4 to TRBJ2-5; 7 nucleotides align to TRBD2. In germline, CDR1 is SGHNT, CDR2 YYREEE (reference sequence). V lost 4 bases, J lost 1 base, and 13 bases stayed unmatched. CDR3 length: 17 amino acids. CDR3 amino acids: CASSQVSSGSGQETQYF. The CDR3 bases are TGTGCCAGCAGCCAGGTCTCTAGCGGTTCTGGCCAAGAGACCCAGTACTTC.

This clone was observed a few times. The gene calls are TRBV7-7 and TRBJ2-7; maybe TRBD1 (5 bases). The germline V gene has CDR1 SSHAT and CDR2 FNYEAQ (reference sequence). Trimming removed 1 base from V and 1 base from J, with 11 bases in between. The CDR3 length is 15 residues. The CDR3 loop is CASSLGLGASYEQYF. DNA for the CDR3: TGTGCCAGCAGCTTAGGGTTAGGGGCGTCCTACGAGCAGTACTTC.

The rearrangement uses TRBV19 and TRBJ2-1; 9 nucleotides line up with TRBD2. With V trimmed by 2 bases and J by 8 bases, 4 bases remained unmatched. This CDR3 has 14 residues. Germline V CDR1 and CDR2: LNHDA, SQIVND (reference sequence). The CDR3 region has the DNA TGTGCCAGTAGTATAAAACGGACTAGCGATGAGCAGTTCTTC. Amino acid sequence: CASSIKRTSDEQFF.

The V and J genes are TRBV2 and TRBJ1-2; 9 bases are shared with TRBD1. This CDR3 contains 14 residues. With V trimmed by 4 bases and J by 6 bases, 6 bases remained unmatched. The germline CDR1 and CDR2 sequences are SNHLY and FYNNEI. The CDR3: CASSARGQGDGYTF. The CDR3 nucleotides are TGTGCCAGCAGTGCCAGGGGACAGGGTGATGGCTACACCTTC.

The rearrangement joins TRBV7-9 to TRBJ2-1; a weak D match, TRBD1 (5 bases). The V and J ends lost 6 bases and 2 bases respectively, with 14 bases between them. Germline CDR1 reads SEHNR; CDR2 reads FQNEAQ (reference sequence). CDR3 length: 15 residues. The DNA for the CDR3 is TGTGCCAGCAGGACAACGGACAAAACCTACAATGAGCAGTTCTTC. Residues: CASRTTDKTYNEQFF.

The rearrangement links TRBV7-9 to TRBJ2-5, with 9 nucleotides matching TRBD1. The CDR3 runs to 15 residues. The V and J ends lost 3 bases and 2 bases, in that order; junction bases with no gene match: 4. Germline lookup yields CDR1 SEHNR and CDR2 FQNEAQ (reference sequence). The CDR3 region has the DNA TGTGCCAGCAGCTTGGGGGACAGGGCTCAAGAGACCCAGTACTTC. It specifies CASSLGDRAQETQYF.

The chain is built from TRBV10-3 and TRBJ2-1, with D perhaps matching TRBD2 (5 bases). Trimming pared 0 bases from V and 2 bases from J, leaving 8 bases between. The CDR3 is made up of 15 amino acids. The germline gives CDR1 ENHRY, CDR2 SYGVKD. In DNA form, the CDR3 reads TGTGCCATCAGTGAGTCGAACGGGGCCTACAATGAGCAGTTCTTC. Protein: CAISESNGAYNEQFF.

This clone has just a few counts. This rearrangement joins TRBV7-3 to TRBJ1-2; perhaps TRBD1 as D (5 bases). CDR1 SGHTA and CDR2 FQGTGA come from the germline V gene. V lost 2 bases, J lost 8 bases, and 12 bases lay in between. The CDR3 is 13 residues long. The CDR3 region has the DNA TGTGCCAGCAGCTTAGATGGGGGGAAGGGCTACACCTTC. Protein sequence: CASSLDGGKGYTF.

The table lists this clone with a few counts. The chain couples TRBV7-2 to TRBJ2-7; 9 bases are a match to TRBD2. This CDR3 region has 13 residues. J gave up 2 bases and V 11 bases, and 7 bases lay outside the gene matches. Looked up from germline, CDR1 is SGHTA and CDR2 is FQGNSA. The DNA of the CDR3 is TGTGCCTCCGGGCAGCGGGGGGCCTACGAGCAGTACTTC. The encoded protein is CASGQRGAYEQYF.

V is TRBV7-9 and J is TRBJ2-3; maybe TRBD2 (7 bases). The CDR3 spans 15 residues. V was clipped by 1 base and J by 4 bases, with 12 bases between them. The germline gives CDR1 SEHNR, CDR2 FQNEAQ (reference sequence). The CDR3 sequence is CASSLEGGAADTQYF. The DNA for the CDR3 is TGTGCCAGCAGCTTAGAGGGGGGGGCGGCAGATACGCAGTATTTT.

The chain couples TRBV4-2 to TRBJ1-2; TRBD1 matches at 7 bases. This CDR3 has 14 residues. V dropped 4 bases and J dropped 5; count of bases not matched to a gene: 7. The V gene's germline CDR1 is LGHNA and CDR2 YNFKEQ. The CDR3 loop reads CASSREGGRYGYTF. The CDR3 DNA sequence: TGTGCCAGCAGCCGAGAAGGGGGCCGGTATGGCTACACCTTC.

This clone has a handful of counts. V is TRBV5-1 and J is TRBJ1-5; a possible D gene is TRBD1 (5 bases). CDR3 length: 16 amino acids. Germline CDR1 and CDR2: SGHRS and YFSETQ. V gave up 0 bases and J gave up 2 bases, with 12 bases separating them. The CDR3 DNA reads as TGCGCCAGCAGCTTGGGTACAGGTAAAGGCAATCAGCCCCAGCATTTT. Translating gives CASSLGTGKGNQPQHF.

The genes are TRBV4-3 and TRBJ1-2; possible D gene TRBD1, 6 bases. The germline V gene has CDR1 LGHNA and CDR2 YSLEER. This CDR3 region has 15 residues. V dropped 4 bases and J dropped 0 bases, with 12 bases sitting between them. The CDR3 loop is CASSPSRGSNYGYTF. CDR3 coding DNA: TGCGCCAGCAGCCCTTCCAGGGGTTCTAACTATGGCTACACCTTC.

V usage is TRBV5-1 and J usage is TRBJ2-7, with D tentatively TRBD1 (6 bases). The V gene's germline CDR1 is SGHRS and CDR2 YFSETQ. Trimming left V 4 bases short and J 6 bases short, with 14 bases between. The CDR3 sequence is 13 residues long. CDR3 nucleotides: TGCGCCAGCAGCCCCGGGACATCCCTCGAGCAGTACTTC. The encoded protein is CASSPGTSLEQYF.

The chain recombines TRBV6-1 with TRBJ2-7; possibly TRBD2 for D (5 bases). The CDR3 has 13 amino acids. CDR1 and CDR2 from the germline V gene are MNHNS and SASEGT. V gave up 6 bases and J gave up 2 bases, with 11 bases separating them. The CDR3 loop is CASSAGITYEQYF. CDR3 DNA sequence: TGTGCCAGCAGCGCCGGGATAACCTACGAGCAGTACTTC.

This clone has a handful of counts. The J gene is TRBJ2-1, the V gene TRBV9, with TRBD2 identical over 10 bases. Trimming removed 1 base from V and 8 bases from J; junction bases left unmatched: 6. Germline loops: CDR1 SGDLS, CDR2 YYNGEE. The CDR3 contains 15 residues. This CDR3 is CASSVLAGAGDEQFF. The CDR3 DNA follows: TGTGCCAGCAGCGTACTAGCGGGGGCCGGGGATGAGCAGTTCTTC.

The chain links TRBV5-4 to TRBJ2-2, with unresolved D. Trimming shortened V by 5 bases and J by 4 bases, and 18 bases separated the two germline ends. This CDR3 has 16 residues. Germline CDR1 reads SGHNT; CDR2 reads YYREEE (reference sequence). CDR3 sequence reads: CASSHEDPSFTGELFF. Here the CDR3 DNA reads TGTGCCAGCAGTCATGAGGATCCCTCTTTCACCGGGGAGCTGTTTTTT.

This chain joins TRBV7-2 and TRBJ2-7; no clear D. Germline-derived CDR1 and CDR2 are SGHTA and FQGNSA. The V end was cut by 5 bases, the J end by 2 bases, with 13 bases between. The CDR3 consists of 14 residues. The CDR3 DNA reads as TGTGCCAGCAGCCACCCCACAACAGCCTACGAGCAGTACTTC. Amino acid sequence: CASSHPTTAYEQYF.

DNA for the CDR3: TGCGCCAGCAGCTTGGACGCGGCCCGAAACACCATATATTTT. Amino acid sequence: CASSLDAARNTIYF. The chain carries TRBV5-1 and TRBJ1-3; D call uncertain. This CDR3 comprises 14 residues. Germline lookup yields CDR1 SGHRS and CDR2 YFSETQ. Trimming cost V 0 bases and J 5 bases, with 9 bases left between them.

This chain connects TRBV5-8 to TRBJ2-2; a weak D match, TRBD2 (7 bases). In germline, CDR1 is SGHTS, CDR2 YDEGEE. Trimming removed 5 bases at V and 6 bases at J, with 20 bases between. This CDR3 has 16 residues. For the CDR3, the DNA is TGTGCCAGCAGAAAACCTGGGGGGGCCCTACCCGGGGAGCTGTTTTTT. Its translation: CASRKPGGALPGELFF. The whole variable domain, filled in from reference TRBV5-8 and TRBJ2-2, reads EAGVTQSPTHLIKTRGQQATLRCSPISGHTSVYWYQQALGLGLQFLLWYDEGEERNRGNFPPRFSGRQFPNYSSELNVNALELEDSALYLCASRKPGGALPGELFFGEGSRLTVL.

This chain uses TRBV30 with TRBJ2-1; 11 positions match TRBD2. Trimming at V came to 2 bases and at J to 6 bases, leaving 6 bases not matched to a gene. The CDR3 totals 15 residues. Germline V CDR1 and CDR2: GTSNPN, SVGIG (reference sequence). The CDR3 spells CAWSPLSGGANEQFF. CDR3 sequence (DNA): TGTGCCTGGAGTCCCCTTAGCGGGGGGGCCAATGAGCAGTTCTTC.

CDR3: CASSLLTGGLDEQYF. DNA for the CDR3: TGTGCCAGCAGCTTATTGACAGGGGGACTTGACGAGCAGTACTTC. V usage is TRBV11-1 and J usage is TRBJ2-7; 9 bases are a match to TRBD1. V dropped 2 bases and J dropped 5; count of bases not matched to a gene: 7. Germline lookup yields CDR1 SGHAT and CDR2 FQDESV (reference sequence). CDR3 length equals 15 residues.

J is TRBJ2-4 and V is TRBV19; 8 nucleotides match TRBD1. Germline V lookup: CDR1 LNHDA, CDR2 SQIVND (reference sequence). J lost 6 bases, V lost 5 bases, and 12 bases had no gene match. The CDR3 loop spans 16 amino acids. The CDR3 bases are TGTGCCAGTAGTTCCCTCCCCTCAGGGGGCGGAAACATTCAGTACTTC. It codes for CASSSLPSGGGNIQYF.

The rearrangement links TRBV6-5 to TRBJ2-4; tentatively, D is TRBD2 (6 bases). Trimming took 5 bases from V and 0 from J, leaving 11 bases between them. The CDR3 has 15 amino acids. Germline loops: CDR1 MNHEY, CDR2 SVGAGI. The CDR3 coding sequence is TGTGCCAGCAGTACGGGACTTCTAGCCAAAAACATTCAGTACTTC. Protein product: CASSTGLLAKNIQYF.

The chain links TRBV6-1 to TRBJ1-2; D might be TRBD1 (6 bases). V was pared by 5 bases and J by 1 base, with 11 bases between. Per the germline V gene, CDR1 is MNHNS and CDR2 is SASEGT. The CDR3 runs 14 residues. CDR3 region: CASSQDRFNYGYTF. In DNA form, the CDR3 reads TGTGCCAGCAGTCAGGACAGATTTAACTATGGCTACACCTTC.

The sample holds many counts of this clone. The chain uses TRBV18 and TRBJ2-7; 7 positions agree with TRBD1. The CDR3 is made up of 14 amino acids. The trim removed 3 bases at V and 5 bases at J, leaving 7 bases unmatched. Germline values: CDR1 KGHSH, CDR2 LQKENI. The CDR3 DNA reads as TGTGCCAGCTCACCGGGTCTGACAGGGAACGAGCAGTACTTC. It is translated as CASSPGLTGNEQYF.

The chain uses TRBV5-4 and TRBJ1-5; no clear D gene. V was clipped by 2 bases and J by 4 bases, with 7 bases between them. The CDR3 length is 13 residues. The V gene's germline CDR1 is SGHNT and CDR2 YYREEE (reference sequence). The CDR3 nucleotides read TGTGCCAGCAGCTTAGTAGCGAATCAGCCCCAGCATTTT. Encoded protein: CASSLVANQPQHF.

This clone was seen only once. The genes are TRBV19 and TRBJ1-2; D perhaps matches TRBD1 (6 bases). Trimming cost V 8 bases and J 8 bases, with 12 bases left between them. The length of the CDR3 is 11 residues. Germline loops: CDR1 LNHDA, CDR2 SQIVND (reference sequence). CDR3 loop: CASQQGRGYTF. CDR3 nucleotides: TGTGCCAGTCAACAGGGAAGAGGCTACACCTTC. The entire variable domain, with the rest obtained from reference TRBV19 and TRBJ1-2, is as follows: DGGITQSPKYLFRKEGQNVTLSCEQNLNHDAMYWYRQDPGQGLRLIYYSQIVNDFQKGDIAEGYSVSREKKESFPLTVTSAQKNPTAFYLCASQQGRGYTFGSGTRLTVV.

The V gene is TRBV6-5, the J gene TRBJ1-1; D is possibly TRBD1 (5 bases). With 6 bases removed from V and 6 bases from J, the gap between germline ends came to 14 bases. Germline V lookup: CDR1 MNHEY, CDR2 SVGAGI. This CDR3 is 13 amino acids long. The CDR3 region has the DNA TGTGCCAGCAGATTAGGGAGGGGCTCTGAAGCTTTCTTT. It yields the protein CASRLGRGSEAFF.